This TCR beta chain was retrieved from a study of T cell responses to AZD1222 COVID-19 vaccine. Points from the study as a whole: Most donors were white British, females outnumbered males, and clonal diversity was possibly underestimated.

Sequencing used immunoSEQ multiplex PCR; TCRdb keeps in-frame clones, though not all of them. The data hold over 100,000 clones, with roughly 90% observed a single time. About this clone: Its specificity is not known.

CDR3 size: 13 residues. The V and J ends lost 10 bases and 0 bases respectively, with 12 bases between them. CDR1 is SNHLY, CDR2 FYNNEI, per germline. Here the sequenced sample was peripheral blood, taken on day 0 of AZD1222 vaccination. This chain connects TRBV2 to TRBJ1-1; D possibly corresponds to TRBD1 (5 bases). This clonotype originated in an adult in good health. The CDR3 sequence is CATATDMNTEAFF. The CDR3 DNA follows: TGTGCCACCGCGACAGACATGAACACTGAAGCTTTCTTT.